This passage covers 14 T cell receptor beta chains from one sample sequenced in a study of blood T cell repertoires in COVID-19. Only in-frame clones appear in the TCRdb table, and some are missing; sequencing was by immunoSEQ multiplex PCR. The repertoire holds some 160,000 clones, around 83% seen once, with 13% in the top ten. Sequenced input: peripheral blood. These TCRs come from a man in his sixties or seventies who had recovered from COVID-19.

This clone was observed once. This chain joins TRBV28 and TRBJ1-2; 10 nucleotides agree with TRBD1. Germline V gives CDR1 MDHEN, CDR2 SYDVKM. This CDR3 is built from 15 residues. V trimming: 5 bases; J trimming: 4 bases; junction bases outside the gene matches: 7. The CDR3 protein is CASSIPGQGIYGYTF. CDR3 bases: TGTGCCAGCAGTATCCCGGGACAGGGGATCTATGGCTACACCTTC.

The V and J genes are TRBV2 and TRBJ1-2; a possible D gene is TRBD1 (5 bases). Germline V lookup: CDR1 SNHLY, CDR2 FYNNEI. CDR3 length equals 13 residues. Between the trimmed V and J ends, which lost 4 bases and 4 bases, there was a span of 10 bases. The CDR3 coding sequence is TGTGCCAGCAGTGTAGGGGCAGGCTATGGCTACACCTTC. It is translated as CASSVGAGYGYTF.

CDR3 bases: TGTGCCACCAGACGGTTAGAGGCGGGTGGGGCCAACGTCCTGACTTTC. Protein: CATRRLEAGGANVLTF. The chain carries TRBV27 and TRBJ2-6; TRBD2 might be the D (5 bases). The CDR3 is 16 residues long. The V and J ends lost 10 bases and 3 bases respectively, with 19 bases between them. Germline lookup yields CDR1 MNHEY and CDR2 SMNVEV (reference sequence).

The chain is built from TRBV4-3 and TRBJ2-5; D unclear. In germline, CDR1 is LGHNA, CDR2 YSLEER. The CDR3 is 13 residues long. The germline V and J ends were trimmed by 3 bases and 3 bases, with 8 bases remaining between them. CDR3: CASSQAREETQYF. Here the CDR3 DNA reads TGCGCCAGCAGCCAGGCCCGGGAAGAGACCCAGTACTTC.

This chain connects TRBV30 to TRBJ2-3; 9 bases align to TRBD1. The germline V gene encodes CDR1 GTSNPN and CDR2 SVGIG (reference sequence). This CDR3 has 15 amino acids. The trim removed 3 bases at V and 4 bases at J, leaving 8 bases unmatched. CDR3 protein: CAWRLTGGRPDTQYF. The CDR3 nucleotides read TGTGCCTGGAGGCTGACAGGGGGACGTCCAGATACGCAGTATTTT.

The CDR3 DNA reads TGCGCCAGCAGCTTCGGGGGAGGGGTTTTTAATGAGCAGTTCTTC. Encoded protein: CASSFGGGVFNEQFF. The gene calls are TRBV5-1 and TRBJ2-1, with 7 bases identical to TRBD2. Germline trimming cut 2 bases from V and 7 bases from J; bases unmatched to any gene: 9. The CDR3 is made up of 15 amino acids. CDR1 and CDR2 from the germline V gene are SGHRS and YFSETQ.

The chain links TRBV4-2 to TRBJ1-2, with 12 bases aligning to TRBD1. V gave up 3 bases and J gave up 8 bases; unmatched junction bases: 10. In germline, CDR1 is LGHNA, CDR2 YNFKEQ. This CDR3 has 16 amino acids. This CDR3 is CASSQAGTGGVGGYTF. The CDR3 DNA reads as TGTGCCAGCAGCCAGGCCGGGACAGGGGGCGTAGGCGGCTACACCTTC.

V usage is TRBV4-2 and J usage is TRBJ1-5; possible D gene TRBD1, 5 bases. The CDR3 loop spans 16 amino acids. Germline CDR1 is LGHNA and CDR2 is YNFKEQ. The ends were cut back, 0 bases at V and 0 bases at J, with 9 bases in the middle. The CDR3 bases are TGTGCCAGCAGCCAAGAGATGGACAATAGCAATCAGCCCCAGCATTTT. Its protein is CASSQEMDNSNQPQHF.

In this sample, this clone turned up once. The rearrangement links TRBV20-1 to TRBJ2-1; TRBD2 matches 11 bases. Per germline, CDR1 DFQATT and CDR2 SNEGSKA (reference sequence). CDR3 length equals 16 residues. Trimming at V came to 3 bases and at J to 3 bases, leaving 7 bases not matched to a gene. CDR3 in amino acids: CSASRWGTSGYNEQFF. The CDR3 DNA reads TGCAGTGCTAGTCGTTGGGGGACTAGCGGCTACAATGAGCAGTTCTTC.

V is TRBV4-2 and J is TRBJ1-1; D may be TRBD1 (6 bases). Germline V gene lookup returns CDR1 LGHNA and CDR2 YNFKEQ. Trimming cost V 0 bases and J 0 bases, with 14 bases left between them. This CDR3 spans 17 amino acids. The CDR3 is CASSQETQGSMNTEAFF. DNA for the CDR3: TGTGCCAGCAGCCAAGAAACTCAGGGGTCGATGAACACTGAAGCTTTCTTT.

The CDR3 protein is CASSLLRQHYGYTF. DNA of the CDR3: TGTGCCAGCAGCCTCCTCAGACAGCACTATGGCTACACCTTC. The V and J genes are TRBV11-2 and TRBJ1-2, with TRBD1 as a possible D gene (5 bases). Germline V gene lookup returns CDR1 SGHAT and CDR2 FQNNGV. This CDR3 contains 14 residues. V was clipped by 5 bases and J by 3 bases, with 13 bases between them. Combining the CDR3 with reference TRBV11-2 and TRBJ1-2 gives the whole variable domain EAGVAQSPRYKIIEKRQSVAFWCNPISGHATLYWYQQILGQGPKLLIQFQNNGVVDDSQLPKDRFSAERLKGVDSTLKIQPAKLEDSAVYLCASSLLRQHYGYTFGSGTRLTVV.

CDR3 region: CASRFTGGKVPLDKNIQYF. CDR3 bases: TGTGCAAGTCGCTTTACAGGGGGCAAAGTTCCGTTGGACAAAAACATTCAGTACTTC. J is TRBJ2-4 and V is TRBV12-2; the listed D gene, TRBD1, was not tested against the DNA. TRBV12-2 has pseudogene status. The CDR3 sequence is 19 residues long.

The V gene is TRBV9, the J gene TRBJ2-3; 11 bases are a match to TRBD2. The V and J ends lost 3 bases and 2 bases, in that order; junction bases with no gene match: 5. The CDR3 consists of 16 residues. Germline V gene sequence: CDR1 SGDLS, CDR2 YYNGEE. The CDR3 bases are TGTGCCAGCAGCGCGGGGGGACTAGCGGACACAGATACGCAGTATTTT. This codes for CASSAGGLADTDTQYF.

The rearrangement links TRBV7-9 to TRBJ2-1; 13 nucleotides line up with TRBD2. V lost 4 bases to trimming and J lost 7 bases; unmatched junction nucleotides: 4. Germline CDR1 is SEHNR and CDR2 is FQNEAQ (reference sequence). The CDR3 spans 15 residues. This CDR3 reads CASSSWTSGSNEQFF. CDR3 DNA sequence: TGTGCCAGCAGCTCATGGACTAGCGGGAGTAATGAGCAGTTCTTC. The complete variable domain, with remaining parts taken from reference TRBV7-9 and TRBJ2-1, reads DTGVSQNPRHKITKRGQNVTFRCDPISEHNRLYWYRQTLGQGPEFLTYFQNEAQLEKSRLLSDRFSAERPKGSFSTLEIQRTEQGDSAMYLCASSSWTSGSNEQFFGPGTRLTVL.